Below are 24 T cell receptor beta chains sequenced from a single sample in a study of blood T cells in healthy people across ages (dated by TCRdb to between 2014 and 2016). Receptors were amplified or captured by 5' RACE. Sequencing instrument: Illumina HiSeq 2500. A second PCR of about 6 to 11 cycles was run with a J-beta primer mix and a sample-barcoded 5' primer. Using fastp trimming at Q25 and MiXCR clonotype assembly, TCRdb reanalyzed the public sequencing data and kept in-frame beta chains. Each entry merges the rows of one CDR3 protein and shows their most common DNA and genes. The sample data list 900,000 to 950,000 distinct CDR3 sequences, and about 28% of these were observed just once. The ten largest clones represent more than 8.5% of the sample. These same data were also listed under a study on T cells of mothers and their children.

Sequenced sample: blood. Receptors were obtained from a woman aged 40 to 55 in good health.

V and J are TRBV20-1 and TRBJ2-3, with TRBD2 matching over 9 bases. Germline CDR1 and CDR2: DFQATT and SNEGSKA (reference sequence). The CDR3 runs 15 residues. V dropped 5 bases and J dropped 0; count of bases not matched to a gene: 6. CDR3 sequence (DNA): TGCAGTGCTGGGGCTAGCGGGATCAGCACAGATACGCAGTATTTT. Residues: CSAGASGISTDTQYF.

This clonotype showed up just a few times. The rearrangement links TRBV6-5 to TRBJ2-1, with 9 bases aligning to TRBD2. The DNA end lines up better with TRBJ2-7; the J call may be wrong. CDR1 is MNHEY, CDR2 SVGAGI, per germline. The CDR3 has 15 amino acids. DNA for the CDR3: TGTGCCAGCACCCCTGCGGCGGGGGGGCAGGATGAGCAGTACTTC. Protein product: CASTPAAGGQDEQYF.

This clonotype was seen repeatedly, ten times or more. The rearrangement uses TRBV6-2 or TRBV6-3 and TRBJ1-6; D call uncertain. Germline CDR1 is MNHEY and CDR2 is SVGEGT. The CDR3 has 13 residues. The V end was cut by 0 bases, the J end by 9 bases, with 6 bases between. For the CDR3, the DNA is TGTGCCAGCAGTTACTCTCCGGGTTCACCCCTCCACTTT. This sequence encodes CASSYSPGSPLHF.

There are many counts of this clonotype. The V call is TRBV15, the J call TRBJ2-7; D is unresolved. This CDR3 is 14 amino acids long. CDR1 is LNHNV, CDR2 YYDKDF, per germline (reference sequence). Trimming stripped 0 bases from V and 1 base from J, with 7 bases between. This CDR3 is CATSREAKSYEQYF. Written as DNA, the CDR3 is TGTGCCACCAGCAGAGAAGCTAAATCCTACGAGCAGTACTTC.

As concerns this clonotype: It may be a read error: a sequence one base away is much more abundant. The genes are TRBV7-2 and TRBJ2-3; TRBD1 might be the D (6 bases). CDR3 length: 13 residues. CDR1 and CDR2 (germline): SGHTA, FQGNSA. For the CDR3, the DNA is TGTGCCAGCAGCTTGTGGGACACAGGTACGCAGTATTTT. Its translation is CASSLWDTGTQYF.

CDR3 nucleotide sequence: TGTGCCAGCAGGTTACTAGCGGCTAGCACAGATACGCAGTATTTT. It is translated as CASRLLAASTDTQYF. This sequence joins TRBV27 and TRBJ2-3; the match to TRBD2 covers 8 bases. The V gene's germline CDR1 is MNHEY and CDR2 SMNVEV (reference sequence). With 6 bases clipped from V and 0 bases from J, the junction kept 5 bases outside the gene matches. The CDR3 loop spans 15 amino acids.

This clonotype was observed at least ten times. V gene TRBV12-3 or TRBV12-4 combines with J gene TRBJ2-3; no firm D call. This CDR3 contains 14 residues. V lost 3 bases and J 5 bases, leaving 12 bases between the germline ends. The CDR3 DNA follows: TGTGCCAGCAGTTTTCTCGGGTCGCTAGATACGCAGTATTTT. Residues: CASSFLGSLDTQYF.

This clonotype appeared many times. J is TRBJ2-5 and V is TRBV11-1, with D unresolved. V lost 2 bases and J lost 5, with 9 bases in between. The CDR3 has 13 residues. Germline loops: CDR1 SGHAT, CDR2 FQDESV (reference sequence). CDR3: CASSLHALETQYF. The CDR3 coding sequence is TGTGCCAGCAGCTTACACGCCCTGGAGACCCAGTACTTC.

This clonotype was observed a handful of times. The chain combines TRBV9 with TRBJ2-1; a possible D gene is TRBD2 (6 bases). The DNA end is a closer match to TRBJ2-7, so the J assignment may be wrong. From germline, CDR1 is SGDLS and CDR2 YYNGEE. The CDR3 runs to 14 residues. CDR3 sequence reads: CASSVGEAYNEQYF. The CDR3 DNA is TGTGCCAGCAGCGTGGGGGAGGCCTACAATGAGCAGTACTTC.

This chain connects TRBV28 to TRBJ1-6; D unresolved. Germline CDR1 MDHEN, CDR2 SYDVKM. With 6 bases removed from V and 4 bases from J, the gap between germline ends came to 7 bases. The length of the CDR3 is 13 residues. CDR3 nucleotides: TGTGCCAGCAGCCCAACGTATAATTCACCCCTCCACTTT. It codes for CASSPTYNSPLHF.

On this clonotype: A much larger clone lies a single base off, so this may be a read error. The rearrangement uses TRBV6-2 or TRBV6-3 and TRBJ2-7, with 7 bases fitting TRBD2. Per the germline V gene, CDR1 is MNHEY and CDR2 is SVGEGT. With 2 bases clipped from V and 7 bases from J, the junction kept 14 bases outside the gene matches. The CDR3 extends over 16 amino acids. CDR3: CASSYGGGYSYNEQYF. The CDR3 nucleotides are TGTGCCAGCAGTTACGGGGGGGGTTACTCCTACAATGAGCAGTACTTC.

In this sample, this clonotype turned up many times. The chain combines TRBV4-3 with TRBJ1-5; no clear D. Deletions cut 0 bases from V and 0 bases from J, with 6 bases between. The CDR3 spans 15 residues. CDR1 is LGHNA and CDR2 is YSLEER in the germline V gene. The CDR3 sequence is CASSQDIYSNQPQHF. CDR3 DNA sequence: TGCGCCAGCAGCCAAGACATTTATAGCAATCAGCCCCAGCATTTT.

The gene calls are TRBV11-1 and TRBJ2-1; either TRBD1 or TRBD2 may fit D (5 bases each). The germline gives CDR1 SGHAT, CDR2 FQDESV (reference sequence). This CDR3 contains 15 residues. V lost 5 bases to trimming and J lost 2 bases, with 13 bases between them. CDR3 coding DNA: TGTGCCAGCAGCGTAACCGGGACGCCCTACAATGAGCAGTTCTTC. Translated: CASSVTGTPYNEQFF. Full variable domain (rest looked up from reference TRBV11-1 and TRBJ2-1): EAEVAQSPRYKITEKSQAVAFWCDPISGHATLYWYRQILGQGPELLVQFQDESVVDDSQLPKDRFSAERLKGVDSTLKIQPAELGDSAMYLCASSVTGTPYNEQFFGPGTRLTVL.

This clonotype was seen at least ten times. In DNA, the CDR3 is TGCGCCAGCAGCCAAGATCTAACAGACAACTATGGCTACACCTTC. Residues: CASSQDLTDNYGYTF. The chain links TRBV4-1 to TRBJ1-2; D not certain. The germline V and J ends were trimmed by 0 bases and 2 bases, with 10 bases remaining between them. Germline V lookup: CDR1 MGHRA, CDR2 YSYEKL. The CDR3 has 15 residues.

As regards this clonotype: Mismatch with germline at one junction end may stem from a read error. The V gene is TRBV5-1, the J gene TRBJ2-6, with a weak D call TRBD2 (7 bases). This CDR3 has 16 amino acids. Looked up from germline, CDR1 is SGHRS and CDR2 is YFSETQ. The CDR3 is CASSYGGAGRANVRTF. The DNA for the CDR3 is TGCGCCAGCAGCTATGGGGGCGCGGGGAGGGCCAACGTCCGGACTTTC. The variable domain in full, completed from reference TRBV5-1 and TRBJ2-6, reads KAGVTQTPRYLIKTRGQQVTLSCSPISGHRSVSWYQQTPGQGLQFLFEYFSETQRNKGNFPGRFSGRQFSNSRSEMNVSTLELGDSALYLCASSYGGAGRANVRTFGAGSRLTVL.

This clonotype is a singleton in its sample. J is TRBJ2-5 and V is TRBV7-2; D uncertain. This CDR3 comprises 15 residues. The V end lost 1 base, the J end lost 1 base, and 10 bases lay between the germline ends. From germline, CDR1 is SGHTA and CDR2 FQGNSA. CDR3 in DNA: TGTGCCAGCAGCTTAGGGGCCTTACCCCAAGAGACCCAGTACTTC. Its translation is CASSLGALPQETQYF.

The chain employs TRBV3-1 and TRBJ2-6; tentative D call: TRBD2 (6 bases). Trimming pared 1 base from V and 2 bases from J, leaving 12 bases between. The CDR3 is 17 amino acids. Germline CDR1 LGHDT, CDR2 YNNKEL (reference sequence). DNA for the CDR3: TGTGCCAGCAGCCAAGGACTTAGCGGTGCTGGGGCCAACGTCCTGACTTTC. It encodes CASSQGLSGAGANVLTF. Variable domain in full (rest from reference TRBV3-1 and TRBJ2-6): DTAVSQTPKYLVTQMGNDKSIKCEQNLGHDTMYWYKQDSKKFLKIMFSYNNKELIINETVPNRFSPKSPDKAHLNLHINSLELGDSAVYFCASSQGLSGAGANVLTFGAGSRLTVL.

The table lists this clonotype with many counts. This chain connects TRBV6-5 to TRBJ1-5, with TRBD1 matching 7 bases. The ends lost 6 bases at V and 3 bases at J; junction bases unmatched: 5. Germline V lookup: CDR1 MNHEY, CDR2 SVGAGI. The length of the CDR3 is 14 residues. The CDR3 DNA reads TGTGCCAGCAGACCCGGGACAGACAATCAGCCCCAGCATTTT. Amino acid sequence: CASRPGTDNQPQHF.

This clonotype was counted many times. The J gene is TRBJ2-7, the V gene TRBV27; TRBD2 might be the D (7 bases). V was trimmed by 6 bases and J by 5 bases, leaving 11 bases between them. The CDR3 covers 12 residues. The germline V gene encodes CDR1 MNHEY and CDR2 SMNVEV (reference sequence). The CDR3 loop reads CASSGGPNEQYF. The CDR3 coding sequence is TGTGCCAGCAGCGGGGGGCCGAACGAGCAGTACTTC.

The CDR3 bases are TGTGCCAGCAGTTTGGGGATCACAGATACGCAGTATTTT. It yields the protein CASSLGITDTQYF. The chain couples TRBV27 to TRBJ2-3; D is uncertain. The germline gives CDR1 MNHEY, CDR2 SMNVEV (reference sequence). V shed 3 bases and J shed 2 bases, with 6 bases lying between them. This CDR3 spans 13 amino acids.

The table lists this clonotype with a few counts. V and J are TRBV5-5 and TRBJ1-5; D unclear. The CDR3 contains 15 residues. Per germline, CDR1 SGHKS and CDR2 YYEKEE (reference sequence). With 4 bases removed from V and 3 bases from J, the gap between germline ends came to 14 bases. In DNA, the CDR3 is TGTGCCAGCAGCGGAATGCTAGCGGACAATCAGCCCCAGCATTTT. Its protein product is CASSGMLADNQPQHF.

About this clonotype itself: A much larger clone lies a single base off, so this may be a read error. As DNA, the CDR3 is TGTGCCAGCAGCTTGGGTACAGGGAGCATCGACGTGCAGTACTTC. Translating it yields CASSLGTGSIDVQYF. The chain uses TRBV7-3 and TRBJ2-7; D perhaps matches TRBD1 (6 bases). CDR3 length: 15 residues. Trimming stripped 3 bases from V and 9 bases from J, with 21 bases between. Germline V gene data show CDR1 as SGHTA and CDR2 as FQGTGA.

V usage is TRBV19 and J usage is TRBJ2-1, with 8 nucleotides matching TRBD2. Germline V CDR1 and CDR2: LNHDA, SQIVND (reference sequence). The CDR3 covers 15 residues. V dropped 7 bases and J dropped 5; count of bases not matched to a gene: 10. The CDR3: CASIRTGTSDNEQFF. Here the CDR3 DNA reads TGTGCCAGTATAAGAACCGGGACTAGTGACAATGAGCAGTTCTTC.

Concerning this clonotype itself: A much larger clone lies a single base off, so this may be a read error. V and J are TRBV29-1 and TRBJ2-4, with a weak D call TRBD1 (6 bases). The germline V gene encodes CDR1 SQVTM and CDR2 ANQGSEA. The germline V and J ends were trimmed by 6 bases and 13 bases, with 16 bases remaining between them. The CDR3 has 11 residues. Here the CDR3 reads CSVGHPNEQYF. The CDR3 DNA reads TGCAGCGTGGGACACCCCAATGAGCAGTACTTC.